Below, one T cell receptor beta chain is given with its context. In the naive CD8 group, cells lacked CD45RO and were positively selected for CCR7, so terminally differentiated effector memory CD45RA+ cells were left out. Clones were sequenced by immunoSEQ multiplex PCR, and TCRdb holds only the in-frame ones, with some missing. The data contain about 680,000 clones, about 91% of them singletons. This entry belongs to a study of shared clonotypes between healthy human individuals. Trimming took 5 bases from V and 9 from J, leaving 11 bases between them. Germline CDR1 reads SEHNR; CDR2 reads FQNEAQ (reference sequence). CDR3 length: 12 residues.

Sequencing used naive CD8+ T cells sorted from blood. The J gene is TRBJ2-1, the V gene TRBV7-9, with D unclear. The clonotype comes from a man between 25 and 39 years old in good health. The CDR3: CASSNDFPEQFF. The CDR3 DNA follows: TGTGCCAGCAGCAACGATTTTCCTGAGCAGTTCTTC.